Listed here are 32 T cell receptor beta chains from one sample, sequenced in a study of T cell repertoires in cytomegalovirus infection. TCRdb ran MiXCR on the reads and lists one entry per CDR3 protein. The profile shows some 220,000 distinct CDR3 sequences, around 6.4% of them singletons. Input material: PBMCs. The receptors were gathered from a human donor in good health (CMV status not recorded). Some clones in this sample may be carry-over from other donors' samples.

This clonotype has ten or more counts. The CDR3, as DNA: TGTGCCAGCGCTTCAGGCAGGGGGCGCGGAGATACGCAGTATTTT. Translation: CASASGRGRGDTQYF. The V and J genes are TRBV7-2 and TRBJ2-3, with 8 bases matching TRBD1. This CDR3 contains 15 residues. Germline lookup yields CDR1 SGHTA and CDR2 FQGNSA. Trimming took 8 bases from V and 5 from J; bases not matched to a gene: 12.

This clonotype came up many times. The genes are TRBV20-1 and TRBJ2-1; 10 nucleotides match TRBD2. CDR1 DFQATT and CDR2 SNEGSKA come from the germline V gene (reference sequence). J gave up 2 bases and V 3 bases, and 7 bases lay outside the gene matches. This CDR3 comprises 16 residues. The CDR3 region has the DNA TGCAGTGCTAGTCTAATTAGCGGGGGGCCCTACAATGAGCAGTTCTTC. Amino acids: CSASLISGGPYNEQFF.

This chain joins TRBV30 and TRBJ2-3, with 7 nucleotides matching TRBD1. The CDR3 spans 13 residues. Germline CDR1 GTSNPN, CDR2 SVGIG (reference sequence). Trimming at V came to 2 bases and at J to 6 bases, leaving 5 bases not matched to a gene. The DNA of the CDR3 is TGTGCCTGGAGTCTCGGGACAGCTGATACGCAGTATTTT. It yields the protein CAWSLGTADTQYF.

This clonotype was seen ten or more times. The rearrangement links TRBV20-1 to TRBJ2-2; tentatively, D is TRBD2 (5 bases). Germline values: CDR1 DFQATT, CDR2 SNEGSKA (reference sequence). V shed 6 bases and J shed 0 bases, with 17 bases lying between them. This CDR3 contains 16 residues. This chain's CDR3 is CSATPAGFANTGELFF. DNA of the CDR3: TGCAGTGCCACCCCCGCGGGTTTCGCGAACACCGGGGAGCTGTTTTTT.

This clonotype occurred many times. The gene calls are TRBV7-2 and TRBJ2-1; TRBD2 agrees at 14 bases. V trimming: 5 bases; J trimming: 4 bases; junction bases outside the gene matches: 13. The CDR3 consists of 19 residues. The germline CDR1 and CDR2 sequences are SGHTA and FQGNSA. The CDR3 is CASSRRLAGGLGAYNEQFF. CDR3 sequence (DNA): TGTGCCAGCAGCCGCCGACTAGCGGGGGGGCTGGGGGCTTACAATGAGCAGTTCTTC.

V and J are TRBV12-3 or TRBV12-4 and TRBJ2-2, with 9 nucleotides matching TRBD1. With V trimmed by 3 bases and J by 6 bases, 5 bases remained unmatched. The CDR3 is made up of 15 amino acids. Here the CDR3 reads CASSFGDRDAGELFF. DNA for the CDR3: TGTGCCAGCAGTTTTGGGGACAGGGATGCCGGGGAGCTGTTTTTT.

At least ten counts were recorded for this clonotype. The V gene is TRBV11-2, the J gene TRBJ2-7; 9 bases are shared with TRBD1. Trimming removed 1 base from V and 1 base from J; junction bases left unmatched: 2. The CDR3 runs 15 residues. Germline CDR1 SGHAT, CDR2 FQNNGV. CDR3 region: CASSLGQGGSYEQYF. In DNA form, the CDR3 reads TGTGCCAGCAGCTTAGGACAGGGGGGGTCCTACGAGCAGTACTTC. The full variable domain, in which reference TRBV11-2 and TRBJ2-7 provide the parts outside the CDR3, is EAGVAQSPRYKIIEKRQSVAFWCNPISGHATLYWYQQILGQGPKLLIQFQNNGVVDDSQLPKDRFSAERLKGVDSTLKIQPAKLEDSAVYLCASSLGQGGSYEQYFGPGTRLTVT.

This clonotype came up many times. CDR3 nucleotides: TGTGCCACCAGCAGGGGACAGTTAAATCAGCCCCAGCATTTT. Protein product: CATSRGQLNQPQHF. The rearrangement joins TRBV15 to TRBJ1-5; 7 nucleotides agree with TRBD1. CDR1 is LNHNV, CDR2 YYDKDF, per germline (reference sequence). V lost 3 bases and J lost 4; bases outside the gene matches: 3. The CDR3 is made up of 14 amino acids.

This clonotype has at least ten counts. V usage is TRBV11-2 and J usage is TRBJ2-7; 7 nucleotides align to TRBD1. Germline CDR1 reads SGHAT; CDR2 reads FQNNGV. The CDR3 is made up of 14 amino acids. The J segment lost 1 base and the V segment lost 1 base, leaving 1 base of the junction unmatched. CDR3 nucleotides: TGTGCCAGCAGCTTAGGGGACAGTTCCTACGAGCAGTACTTC. It is translated as CASSLGDSSYEQYF.

This clonotype has ten or more counts. The CDR3 DNA is TGTGCCAGCAGTTCACTAGCGGGGGGCAACTACGAGCAGTACTTC. Protein: CASSSLAGGNYEQYF. This chain joins TRBV28 and TRBJ2-7; the match to TRBD2 covers 12 bases. After removal of 4 bases from V and 3 bases from J, the junction contained 4 bases not matched to a gene. The CDR3 is made up of 15 amino acids. Germline CDR1 and CDR2: MDHEN and SYDVKM. Full variable domain (missing parts from reference TRBV28 and TRBJ2-7): DVKVTQSSRYLVKRTGEKVFLECVQDMDHENMFWYRQDPGLGLRLIYFSYDVKMKEKGDIPEGYSVSREKKERFSLILESASTNQTSMYLCASSSLAGGNYEQYFGPGTRLTVT.

This clonotype was observed at least ten times. This chain uses TRBV12-3 or TRBV12-4 with TRBJ2-7, with no clear D. This CDR3 contains 13 residues. Trimming removed 5 bases at V and 3 bases at J, with 11 bases between. The CDR3 nucleotides are TGTGCCAGCAGTCCCGCGACCTTCTACGAGCAGTACTTC. Its protein product is CASSPATFYEQYF.

This clonotype occurred many times. This rearrangement joins TRBV7-9 to TRBJ1-2, with D uncertain. There are 12 residues in the CDR3. V lost 6 bases and J 8 bases, leaving 13 bases between the germline ends. CDR1 is SEHNR, CDR2 FQNEAQ, per germline (reference sequence). As DNA, the CDR3 is TGTGCCAGCAGATCCCCGTCCCGGGGCTACACCTTC. It codes for CASRSPSRGYTF.

This clonotype has at least ten counts. This chain joins TRBV5-1 and TRBJ2-1; maybe TRBD2 (6 bases). V shed 4 bases and J shed 1 base, with 9 bases lying between them. The CDR3 is 14 residues long. CDR1 and CDR2 (germline): SGHRS, YFSETQ. This CDR3 is CASSSGSSYNEQFF. The CDR3 DNA reads TGCGCCAGCAGCAGCGGGTCATCCTACAATGAGCAGTTCTTC.

This clonotype was seen many times. The gene calls are TRBV6-2 or TRBV6-3 and TRBJ1-2; tentatively, D is TRBD1 (5 bases). The germline gives CDR1 MNHEY, CDR2 SVGEGT. Trimming removed 1 base at V and 14 bases at J, with 14 bases between. This CDR3 is built from 12 residues. CDR3 in amino acids: CASSYYGQTETF. CDR3 in DNA: TGTGCCAGCAGTTACTACGGACAAACAGAGACCTTC.

This clonotype was observed many times. The chain employs TRBV7-2 and TRBJ2-1, with TRBD1 matching over 7 bases. This CDR3 spans 17 amino acids. Germline CDR1 SGHTA, CDR2 FQGNSA. V gave up 1 base and J gave up 9 bases; unmatched junction bases: 15. Written as DNA, the CDR3 is TGTGCCAGCAGCTTAGATCGGGGCAGGGGGATTGCCTTTGAGCAGTTCTTC. It codes for CASSLDRGRGIAFEQFF.

In its sample, this clonotype was seen many times. This chain connects TRBV5-5 to TRBJ2-2; weak D call: TRBD1 (5 bases). The germline V gene has CDR1 SGHKS and CDR2 YYEKEE (reference sequence). The CDR3 loop spans 15 amino acids. Trimming removed 4 bases at V and 2 bases at J, with 12 bases between. CDR3 coding DNA: TGTGCCAGCAGCCTGACAGAACGTAACACCGGGGAGCTGTTTTTT. It is translated as CASSLTERNTGELFF.

The sample holds many counts of this clonotype. V and J are TRBV7-2 and TRBJ1-2, with 8 bases lining up with TRBD1. In germline, CDR1 is SGHTA, CDR2 FQGNSA. CDR3 length: 15 amino acids. Trimming at V came to 5 bases and at J to 4 bases, leaving 9 bases not matched to a gene. In DNA form, the CDR3 reads TGTGCCAGCAGCCCTCGGACAGGGATCAGCTATGGCTACACCTTC. Protein: CASSPRTGISYGYTF.

This clonotype was recorded at least ten times. The V gene is TRBV7-2, the J gene TRBJ1-5; TRBD1 agrees at 8 bases. The junction had 8 bases not matched to a gene; V was cut back by 8 bases and J by 5 bases. Germline V gives CDR1 SGHTA, CDR2 FQGNSA. The CDR3 contains 14 residues. The CDR3 loop is CASRKQGAHQPQHF. The DNA of the CDR3 is TGTGCCAGCCGGAAGCAGGGGGCTCATCAGCCCCAGCATTTT.

This clonotype was seen at least ten times. V gene TRBV29-1 combines with J gene TRBJ2-1, with 7 bases fitting TRBD1. The CDR3 is 15 residues long. With 6 bases clipped from V and 5 bases from J, the junction kept 13 bases outside the gene matches. CDR1 SQVTM and CDR2 ANQGSEA come from the germline V gene. This CDR3 is CSVLLQGVWDNEQFF. CDR3 coding DNA: TGCAGCGTCTTGCTCCAGGGGGTATGGGACAATGAGCAGTTCTTC.

This clonotype was found many times. The V call is TRBV7-2, the J call TRBJ1-6; TRBD1 agrees at 9 bases. Germline V gives CDR1 SGHTA, CDR2 FQGNSA. The CDR3 is 16 residues long. Trimming took 5 bases from V and 7 from J; bases not matched to a gene: 9. The DNA of the CDR3 is TGTGCCAGCAGCAAAACCACAGGGGGCGGAAATTCACCCCTCCACTTT. Encoded protein: CASSKTTGGGNSPLHF.

This clonotype was found many times. This sequence joins TRBV7-2 and TRBJ1-2, with D possibly TRBD1 on 6 matching bases. This CDR3 spans 14 amino acids. Germline V CDR1 and CDR2: SGHTA, FQGNSA. V was shortened by 6 bases and J by 4 bases, with 15 bases between the two germline ends. CDR3 loop: CASRSTGTVYGYTF. CDR3 DNA: TGTGCCAGCAGATCGACAGGAACCGTCTATGGCTACACCTTC.

This clonotype was seen many times. The chain uses TRBV6-2 or TRBV6-3 and TRBJ2-7; 7 bases align to TRBD1. Germline V gene lookup returns CDR1 MNHEY and CDR2 SVGEGT. J gave up 4 bases and V 4 bases, and 13 bases lay outside the gene matches. The CDR3 runs to 16 residues. CDR3 in amino acids: CASSLPSTGTDYEQYF. The CDR3 DNA reads as TGTGCCAGCAGTTTACCCTCCACCGGGACAGATTACGAGCAGTACTTC.

There are many counts of this clonotype. V and J are TRBV20-1 and TRBJ2-7; TRBD1 aligns across 8 bases. This CDR3 region has 16 residues. V lost 3 bases, J lost 1 base, and 11 bases stayed unmatched. The germline V gene has CDR1 DFQATT and CDR2 SNEGSKA (reference sequence). DNA of the CDR3: TGCAGTGCTAGTCACCACTCCGGGACAGGTTCCTACGAGCAGTACTTC. It translates to CSASHHSGTGSYEQYF.

This clonotype was seen at least ten times. The V call is TRBV6-5, the J call TRBJ2-3; no definite D call. CDR1 is MNHEY, CDR2 SVGAGI, per germline. V was cut by 2 bases and J by 0 bases, with 9 bases left in between. CDR3 length equals 15 residues. The CDR3 DNA follows: TGTGCCAGCAGTTACAAAGCGACTAGCACAGATACGCAGTATTTT. This codes for CASSYKATSTDTQYF.

This clonotype was observed a handful of times. This chain joins TRBV4-2 and TRBJ1-2; 10 bases align to TRBD1. Germline assignment: CDR1 LGHNA and CDR2 YNFKEQ. The CDR3 totals 19 residues. Unmatched junction bases numbered 15, after V lost 1 base and J lost 4 bases. In DNA form, the CDR3 reads TGTGCCAGCAGCCAAGGGGGAACGGACAGGGGGGCCCCTGGCTATGGCTACACCTTC. This codes for CASSQGGTDRGAPGYGYTF.

The chain uses TRBV24-1 and TRBJ1-5; D possibly corresponds to TRBD1 (5 bases). CDR3 length: 14 amino acids. The V end lost 2 bases, the J end lost 10 bases, and 14 bases lay between the germline ends. Germline CDR1 reads KGHDR; CDR2 reads SFDVKD. CDR3 nucleotides: TGTGCCACCAGTGATTCCGGGACGGATTATCCCCAGCATTTT. It translates to CATSDSGTDYPQHF.

Note on this clonotype: Possible read error: a much larger clone is one base away. This likely comes from a read error, as the CDR3 has no conserved phenylalanine or tryptophan at its end. The chain's CDR3 is CSAGGGSTEAFI. In nucleotides, the CDR3 is TGCAGTGCGGGCGGAGGGAGCACTGAAGCTTTCATT. The V and J genes are TRBV29-1 and TRBJ1-1; D unresolved. The CDR3 totals 12 residues. The germline V gene encodes CDR1 SQVTM and CDR2 ANQGSEA.

This clonotype was counted ten times or more. The rearrangement links TRBV29-1 to TRBJ2-3; 8 nucleotides line up with TRBD1. The CDR3 covers 13 residues. Germline loops: CDR1 SQVTM, CDR2 ANQGSEA. V lost 6 bases and J lost 1; bases outside the gene matches: 3. The CDR3 loop is CSVSTGGTDTQYF. The CDR3 DNA follows: TGCAGCGTATCGACAGGGGGCACAGATACGCAGTATTTT.

This clonotype showed up just a few times. The chain has TRBV20-1 and TRBJ2-1; 15 bases are shared with TRBD2. V lost 8 bases, J lost 2 bases, and 7 bases stayed unmatched. The CDR3 sequence is 16 residues long. Looked up from germline, CDR1 is DFQATT and CDR2 is SNEGSKA (reference sequence). The CDR3 protein is CSPGTSGGPAYNEQFF. The CDR3 DNA reads as TGCAGTCCCGGGACTAGCGGGGGGCCAGCCTACAATGAGCAGTTCTTC.

This clonotype was seen at least ten times. The chain couples TRBV11-2 to TRBJ1-2; D may be TRBD1 (5 bases). The CDR3 spans 17 residues. With 1 base removed from V and 2 bases from J, the gap between germline ends came to 17 bases. Germline CDR1 is SGHAT and CDR2 is FQNNGV. This CDR3 reads CASSLVGGAVENYGYTF. CDR3 coding DNA: TGTGCCAGCAGCTTAGTCGGGGGTGCGGTTGAGAACTATGGCTACACCTTC. The whole variable domain, filled in from reference TRBV11-2 and TRBJ1-2, reads EAGVAQSPRYKIIEKRQSVAFWCNPISGHATLYWYQQILGQGPKLLIQFQNNGVVDDSQLPKDRFSAERLKGVDSTLKIQPAKLEDSAVYLCASSLVGGAVENYGYTFGSGTRLTVV.

The rearrangement joins TRBV7-2 to TRBJ2-3, with D unresolved. The germline V gene has CDR1 SGHTA and CDR2 FQGNSA. V was clipped by 4 bases and J by 2 bases, with 4 bases between them. This CDR3 contains 12 residues. CDR3 sequence reads: CASSSITDTQYF. In DNA, the CDR3 is TGTGCCAGCAGCTCGATCACAGATACGCAGTATTTT. The full variable domain, rest sourced from reference TRBV7-2 and TRBJ2-3, is GAGVSQSPSNKVTEKGKDVELRCDPISGHTALYWYRQSLGQGLEFLIYFQGNSAPDKSGLPSDRFSAERTGGSVSTLTIQRTQQEDSAVYLCASSSITDTQYFGPGTRLTVL.

This clonotype was recorded many times. J is TRBJ1-4 and V is TRBV20-1; D possibly corresponds to TRBD1 (5 bases). Germline assignment: CDR1 DFQATT and CDR2 SNEGSKA (reference sequence). The CDR3 contains 15 residues. The V gene lost 6 bases and the J gene lost 6 bases, with 20 bases spanning the gap. For the CDR3, the DNA is TGCAGTGCCGAAGAGGCGGGGAGGGACCATGAAAAACTGTTTTTT. It specifies CSAEEAGRDHEKLFF.